Sequencing of this TCR beta chain was carried out in a study of T cell clonality in common variable immunodeficiency. The study's findings and limits: CVID subjects shared fewer TCRbeta clones than healthy controls did. TCRbeta clonality was increased in CVID versus healthy controls. Authors noted CVID clonality's cause needs subpopulation repertoire sequencing.

Generated by immunoSEQ multiplex PCR, the TCRdb table keeps only in-frame clones and is missing some. The sample is made up of about 28,000 clones, none counted only once. V shed 6 bases and J 0 bases; nucleotides not matched to a gene: 2. The CDR3 is 14 residues long. Germline V gene sequence: CDR1 KGHSH, CDR2 LQKENI. This clone was picked up many times. Its specificity is not known. The read is 3 residues too short to cover the CDR3 end, so that end is filled in from the germline J gene. V is TRBV18 and J is TRBJ1-3, with 7 bases aligning to TRBD1. The sequence was collected from a person aged 18 to 75 in good health. The source material was peripheral blood mononuclear cells. The CDR3: CASSRDSSGNTIYF. The DNA read from the CDR3 is TGTGCCAGCTCCCGGGACAGCTCTGGAAACACC.